Listed here are 5 T cell receptor beta chains from one sample, sequenced in a study of technical replicates of blood from several donors. Generated by immunoSEQ multiplex PCR, the TCRdb table keeps only in-frame clones and is missing some. The sample holds tens of thousands of clones, 92% seen once. Specimen: T cells isolated from PBMCs. These receptor sequences come from a human donor in good health.

This chain connects TRBV13 to TRBJ2-1, with D possibly being TRBD2 (6 bases). The CDR3 is made up of 12 amino acids. Trimming removed 5 bases at V and 7 bases at J, with 9 bases between. Germline assignment: CDR1 PRHDT and CDR2 FYEKMQ (reference sequence). The CDR3 reads CASSSGGNEQFF. CDR3 in DNA: TGTGCCAGCAGCAGCGGAGGGAATGAGCAGTTCTTC.

The J gene is TRBJ2-1, the V gene TRBV11-2; 8 nucleotides match TRBD2. V lost 0 bases and J lost 14; bases outside the gene matches: 12. The CDR3 is 15 residues long. Germline values: CDR1 SGHAT, CDR2 FQNNGV. The CDR3, as DNA: TGTGCCAGCAGCTTAGATCAAGCAGCGGGAGCCCTGAAGTTCTTC. This translates into CASSLDQAAGALKFF.

The chain recombines TRBV25-1 with TRBJ1-2; TRBD1 is a possible D gene (5 bases). Per the germline V gene, CDR1 is MGHDK and CDR2 is SYGVNS. The V gene lost 1 base and the J gene lost 10 bases, with 13 bases spanning the gap. This CDR3 region has 13 residues. The CDR3 DNA reads TGTGCCAGCAGTGAATCACAGGAAAATGACTACACCTTC. This sequence encodes CASSESQENDYTF.

In this sample, this clone turned up once. The chain carries TRBV13 and TRBJ2-1; weak D call: TRBD2 (7 bases). Trimming shortened V by 2 bases and J by 2 bases, and 10 bases separated the two germline ends. This CDR3 region has 15 residues. Per germline, CDR1 PRHDT and CDR2 FYEKMQ (reference sequence). CDR3 protein: CASSLRGRAYNEQFF. For the CDR3, the DNA is TGTGCCAGCAGCTTAAGGGGGAGGGCCTACAATGAGCAGTTCTTC.

V and J are TRBV27 and TRBJ2-7, with D possibly matching TRBD2 (5 bases). V was pared by 2 bases and J by 3 bases, with 11 bases between. Germline CDR1 reads MNHEY; CDR2 reads SMNVEV (reference sequence). The CDR3 extends over 14 amino acids. The DNA for the CDR3 is TGTGCCAGCAGTTTAATCGGGATGTTCTACGAGCAGTACTTC. It is translated as CASSLIGMFYEQYF.